This TCR beta chain was recovered during a study of T cell responses to AZD1222 COVID-19 vaccine. Assay used: immunoSEQ multiplex PCR; TCRdb lists only in-frame clones, some missing. Among about 180,000 clones listed, roughly nine tenths were seen once. Study-level points and caveats: Baseline seropositivity characterized only six AZD1222 recipients.

Note on this clone: Its target is not known.

The V gene lost 9 bases and the J gene lost 0 bases, with 6 bases spanning the gap. The length of the CDR3 is 13 residues. The sequenced sample was peripheral blood, obtained on day 0 of AZD1222 vaccination. The genes are TRBV12-3 or TRBV12-4 and TRBJ2-6; no reliable D call. The source of this sequence is an adult in good health. This chain's CDR3 is CASEPSGANVLTF. The CDR3 nucleotides are TGTGCCAGTGAGCCCTCTGGGGCCAACGTCCTGACTTTC.